This record looks at one TCR beta chain sequence and its context. A library of TCRbeta sequences, prepared with unique molecular identifiers, was generated. One entry per CDR3 protein, called by TCRdb with MiXCR from the PCR reads. Here the sample spans fewer than 120,000 distinct CDR3 sequences, 10% being singletons. This sample was taken from a study of T-cell reconstitution after alpha-beta-depleted transplantation in children. CDR1 and CDR2 from the germline V gene are SGHVS and FQNEAQ. Germline trimming cut 1 base from V and 0 bases from J; bases unmatched to any gene: 6. CDR3 length equals 18 residues.

The gene calls are TRBV7-8 and TRBJ2-3, with 11 positions matching TRBD2. The TCR comes from a human donor who donated a stem cell graft to a child with acute lymphoblastic leukemia. The sequencing used PBMCs from the stem cell graft donor, collected from the stem cell graft. This CDR3 is CASSLEASGGPSTDTQYF. CDR3 nucleotide sequence: TGTGCCAGCAGCTTAGAGGCTAGCGGGGGGCCTAGCACAGATACGCAGTATTTT. Supplemented by reference TRBV7-8 and TRBJ2-3, the full variable domain reads GAGVSQSPRYKVAKRGQDVALRCDPISGHVSLFWYQQALGQGPEFLTYFQNEAQLDKSGLPSDRFFAERPEGSVSTLKIQRTQQEDSAVYLCASSLEASGGPSTDTQYFGPGTRLTVL.